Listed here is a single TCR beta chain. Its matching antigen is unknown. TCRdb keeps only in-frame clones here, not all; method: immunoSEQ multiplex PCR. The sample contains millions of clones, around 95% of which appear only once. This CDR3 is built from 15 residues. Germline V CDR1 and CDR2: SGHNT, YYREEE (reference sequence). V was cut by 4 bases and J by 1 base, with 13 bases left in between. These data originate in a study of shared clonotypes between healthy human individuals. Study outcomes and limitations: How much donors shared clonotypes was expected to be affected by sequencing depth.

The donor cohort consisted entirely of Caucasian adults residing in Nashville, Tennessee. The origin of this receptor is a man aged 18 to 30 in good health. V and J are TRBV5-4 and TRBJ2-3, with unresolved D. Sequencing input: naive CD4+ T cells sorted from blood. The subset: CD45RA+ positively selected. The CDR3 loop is CASSTDGAGTDTQYF. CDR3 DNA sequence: TGTGCCAGCAGCACGGACGGCGCTGGCACAGATACGCAGTATTTT.